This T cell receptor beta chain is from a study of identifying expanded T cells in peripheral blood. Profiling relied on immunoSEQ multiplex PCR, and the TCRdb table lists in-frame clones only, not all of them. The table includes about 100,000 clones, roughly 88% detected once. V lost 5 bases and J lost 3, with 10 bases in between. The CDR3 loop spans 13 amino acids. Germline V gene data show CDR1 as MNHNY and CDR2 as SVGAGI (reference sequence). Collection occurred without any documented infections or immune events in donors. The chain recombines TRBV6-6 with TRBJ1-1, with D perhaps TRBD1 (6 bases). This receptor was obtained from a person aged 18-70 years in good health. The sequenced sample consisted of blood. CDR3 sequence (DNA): TGTGCCAGCAGTGTAGAGGGGGACACTGAAGCTTTCTTT. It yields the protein CASSVEGDTEAFF.